One sample yielded the 30 T cell receptor beta chains listed below, sequenced in a study of T cells in Graves' hyperthyroidism and ophthalmopathy. RNA transcripts gave rise to amplified TCR beta CDR3 regions. The HTBI set primed first-round TCR CDR3 RT-PCR. TCRdb reprocessed the multiplex PCR reads with MiXCR, giving one entry per CDR3 protein. Among about 200,000 distinct CDR3 sequences listed, about 18% were seen once. Input material: blood. These receptors all come from a man aged 35 to 55 with Graves' hyperthyroidism.

Remarks on this clonotype: This may be a read error: a much more frequent sequence differs by one nucleotide. This chain uses TRBV3-1 with TRBJ2-3, with D possibly TRBD2 on 5 matching bases. CDR1 and CDR2 from the germline V gene are LGHDT and YNNKEL (reference sequence). This CDR3 is built from 13 residues. V was clipped by 4 bases and J by 7 bases, with 12 bases between them. CDR3 residues: CASSRPHGNTQYF. The CDR3 DNA follows: TGTGCCAGCAGCCGGCCGCACGGGAATACGCAGTATTTT.

The chain is built from TRBV20-1 and TRBJ1-1; 8 bases match TRBD1. The CDR3 extends over 14 amino acids. The germline V gene has CDR1 DFQATT and CDR2 SNEGSKA (reference sequence). With V trimmed by 5 bases and J by 1 base, 6 bases remained unmatched. CDR3 DNA: TGCAGTGCTGAACGGGACAGGTCGAACACTGAAGCTTTCTTT. Amino acids: CSAERDRSNTEAFF.

The table lists this clonotype with many counts. The rearrangement links TRBV28 to TRBJ1-2, with D possibly being TRBD1 (6 bases). CDR1 and CDR2 (germline): MDHEN, SYDVKM. The CDR3 contains 15 residues. Trimming stripped 5 bases from V and 3 bases from J, with 16 bases between. In DNA form, the CDR3 reads TGTGCCAGCAGTACCCCTGGGGACATATACTATGGCTACACCTTC. It translates to CASSTPGDIYYGYTF.

The rearrangement joins TRBV9 to TRBJ1-2; 9 bases fit TRBD1. Per germline, CDR1 SGDLS and CDR2 YYNGEE. Trimming at V came to 3 bases and at J to 8 bases, leaving 11 bases not matched to a gene. This CDR3 spans 15 amino acids. As DNA, the CDR3 is TGTGCCAGCAGCGGACCCGGGACAGGGATATACGGCTACACCTTC. Protein sequence: CASSGPGTGIYGYTF.

This clonotype was detected only a few times. V is TRBV6-1 and J is TRBJ1-2, with D possibly TRBD1 on 6 matching bases. This CDR3 is 13 amino acids long. Germline assignment: CDR1 MNHNS and CDR2 SASEGT. V dropped 6 bases and J dropped 6 bases, with 14 bases sitting between them. The CDR3 DNA is TGTGCCAGCAGCCCCCACCAGGGGAATGGCTACACCTTC. It yields the protein CASSPHQGNGYTF.

This clonotype showed up many times. This chain connects TRBV24-1 to TRBJ2-1; D not certain. The germline V and J ends were trimmed by 0 bases and 7 bases, with 12 bases remaining between them. The CDR3 sequence is 15 residues long. Looked up from germline, CDR1 is KGHDR and CDR2 is SFDVKD. The CDR3 sequence is CATSDLASPWNEQFF. The CDR3 DNA reads TGTGCCACCAGTGATTTGGCCAGCCCTTGGAATGAGCAGTTCTTC.

This clonotype was observed at least ten times. The gene calls are TRBV7-3 and TRBJ2-3; 11 nucleotides agree with TRBD2. The CDR3 sequence is 16 residues long. V lost 1 base, J lost 4 bases, and 4 bases stayed unmatched. Germline CDR1 SGHTA, CDR2 FQGTGA. This CDR3 reads CASSLSSGGAADTQYF. In DNA form, the CDR3 reads TGTGCCAGCAGCTTAAGTAGCGGGGGGGCTGCAGATACGCAGTATTTT. Supplemented by reference TRBV7-3 and TRBJ2-3, the full variable domain reads GAGVSQTPSNKVTEKGKYVELRCDPISGHTALYWYRQSLGQGPEFLIYFQGTGAADDSGLPNDRFFAVRPEGSVSTLKIQRTERGDSAVYLCASSLSSGGAADTQYFGPGTRLTVL.

This clonotype was recorded at least ten times. The chain joins TRBV6-2 or TRBV6-3 to TRBJ1-5; D is unclear. This CDR3 is 16 amino acids long. V lost 0 bases to trimming and J lost 8 bases, with 17 bases between them. Germline-derived CDR1 and CDR2 are MNHEY and SVGEGT. In DNA, the CDR3 is TGTGCCAGCAGTTACTCGAGTAGTGTCGGGAGTGAGCCCCAGCATTTT. Residues: CASSYSSSVGSEPQHF.

This clonotype appeared a few times. The gene calls are TRBV20-1 and TRBJ2-5; D perhaps matches TRBD1 (6 bases). V lost 3 bases and J lost 2, with 13 bases in between. Germline loops: CDR1 DFQATT, CDR2 SNEGSKA (reference sequence). CDR3 length: 14 amino acids. Here the CDR3 reads CSARFVGAQETQYF. CDR3 nucleotide sequence: TGCAGTGCTAGGTTCGTGGGGGCACAAGAGACCCAGTACTTC.

This rearrangement joins TRBV12-3 or TRBV12-4 to TRBJ1-6; 7 bases match TRBD1. V lost 7 bases, J lost 13 bases, and 13 bases stayed unmatched. The CDR3 consists of 14 residues. The CDR3 DNA follows: TGTGCCAGCACCGATCGGACAGGACGGGCGCCCCTCCACTTT. Its translation: CASTDRTGRAPLHF.

The gene calls are TRBV7-8 and TRBJ2-7; TRBD1 aligns across 8 bases. Trimming cost V 4 bases and J 5 bases; bases outside gene matches: 7. The CDR3 consists of 14 residues. Germline lookup yields CDR1 SGHVS and CDR2 FQNEAQ. For the CDR3, the DNA is TGTGCCAGCAGCTCCCGGGACAGGATCCACGAGCAGTACTTC. Translated, it gives CASSSRDRIHEQYF.

V and J are TRBV6-5 and TRBJ1-5; 10 bases agree with TRBD1. Germline V gives CDR1 MNHEY, CDR2 SVGAGI. This CDR3 has 16 residues. V lost 4 bases to trimming and J lost 4 bases; unmatched junction nucleotides: 7. Here the CDR3 DNA reads TGTGCCAGCAGTTCATTCTTGGGACAGGGGAATCAGCCCCAGCATTTT. This codes for CASSSFLGQGNQPQHF.

There are many counts of this clonotype. The J gene is TRBJ1-4, the V gene TRBV18; D possibly corresponds to TRBD1 (5 bases). The CDR3 runs to 15 residues. Germline CDR1 KGHSH, CDR2 LQKENI. Deletions cut 3 bases from V and 11 bases from J, with 19 bases between. CDR3 coding DNA: TGTGCCAGCTCACCGCGTACGGGGGAAATGGATAAACTGTTTTTT. It yields the protein CASSPRTGEMDKLFF.

This clonotype was counted a few times. The V call is TRBV30, the J call TRBJ2-6; 8 bases fit TRBD1. The V and J ends lost 4 bases and 4 bases, in that order; junction bases with no gene match: 9. The CDR3 runs 16 residues. Germline V CDR1 and CDR2: GTSNPN, SVGIG (reference sequence). The CDR3 spells CAWKPGGVLGANVLTF. CDR3 in DNA: TGTGCCTGGAAGCCAGGGGGCGTTTTGGGGGCCAACGTCCTGACTTTC.

There are a few counts of this clonotype. The V call is TRBV20-1, the J call TRBJ1-2; the match to TRBD1 covers 12 bases. CDR3 length equals 14 residues. The germline CDR1 and CDR2 sequences are DFQATT and SNEGSKA (reference sequence). V gave up 6 bases and J gave up 7 bases; unmatched junction bases: 9. CDR3 in amino acids: CSAEQGTGGFGYTF. CDR3 coding DNA: TGCAGTGCAGAACAGGGGACAGGGGGCTTTGGCTACACCTTC.

This clonotype was seen many times. The chain employs TRBV20-1 and TRBJ2-5; TRBD2 matches at 7 bases. The CDR3 is made up of 15 amino acids. Germline assignment: CDR1 DFQATT and CDR2 SNEGSKA (reference sequence). V trimming: 1 base; J trimming: 1 base; junction bases outside the gene matches: 6. The CDR3 loop is CSARGLAALQETQYF. CDR3 DNA sequence: TGCAGTGCTAGAGGCCTAGCGGCCCTCCAAGAGACCCAGTACTTC.

This clonotype was picked up many times. The rearrangement links TRBV11-3 to TRBJ2-2; D uncertain. The germline CDR1 and CDR2 sequences are SGHNT and YENEEA. Trimming took off 0 bases at V and 4 bases at J, with 9 bases between the two ends. This CDR3 is built from 15 residues. CDR3 sequence: CASSLDHSITGELFF. The CDR3 nucleotides read TGTGCCAGCAGCTTAGATCATAGTATCACCGGGGAGCTGTTTTTT.

In this sample, this clonotype turned up many times. The chain couples TRBV27 to TRBJ1-5; D not certain. Looked up from germline, CDR1 is MNHEY and CDR2 is SMNVEV (reference sequence). V was trimmed by 5 bases and J by 5 bases, leaving 10 bases between them. There are 13 residues in the CDR3. The CDR3 region is CASSQDGDQPQHF. The CDR3 coding sequence is TGTGCCAGCAGTCAGGACGGGGATCAGCCCCAGCATTTT.

This clonotype was seen more than once but under ten times. The chain couples TRBV6-1 to TRBJ1-5, with 8 bases lining up with TRBD1. The CDR3 contains 15 residues. Germline V gives CDR1 MNHNS, CDR2 SASEGT. The junction had 5 bases not matched to a gene; V was cut back by 0 bases and J by 7 bases. This CDR3 reads CASSEARTGRQPQHF. The CDR3, as DNA: TGTGCCAGCAGTGAAGCGAGGACAGGGCGACAGCCCCAGCATTTT.

Worth noting for this clonotype: This clone may be a read error of a much larger clone one base away. The gene calls are TRBV6-9 and TRBJ1-6, with 8 bases aligning to TRBD1. Germline trimming cut 3 bases from V and 9 bases from J; bases unmatched to any gene: 10. This CDR3 region has 16 residues. Germline lookup yields CDR1 MNHGY and CDR2 SVAAGI. The CDR3 reads CASSYGRTGMSSPLHF. CDR3 in DNA: TGTGCCAGCAGTTACGGGCGGACAGGGATGAGTTCACCCCTCCACTTT.

Ten or more counts support this clonotype. The chain couples TRBV10-3 to TRBJ2-1; the D gene is possibly TRBD1 (6 bases). V dropped 5 bases and J dropped 1 base, with 12 bases sitting between them. CDR3 length equals 15 residues. CDR1 and CDR2 (germline): ENHRY, SYGVKD. Here the CDR3 reads CAISTGLMSYNEQFF. The CDR3 DNA reads TGTGCCATCAGTACAGGGCTGATGTCCTACAATGAGCAGTTCTTC.

In its sample, this clonotype was seen many times. The rearrangement joins TRBV18 to TRBJ1-4; maybe TRBD1 (6 bases). V was trimmed by 6 bases and J by 5 bases, leaving 10 bases between them. The germline CDR1 and CDR2 sequences are KGHSH and LQKENI. The CDR3 loop spans 13 amino acids. The CDR3 spells CASSRDTNEKLFF. The CDR3 nucleotides are TGTGCCAGCTCGAGGGACACAAATGAAAAACTGTTTTTT.

This clonotype has a count of ten or more. V usage is TRBV5-1 and J usage is TRBJ2-2; 7 bases match TRBD1. CDR3 size: 15 residues. Germline V gene sequence: CDR1 SGHRS, CDR2 YFSETQ. Trimming at V came to 0 bases and at J to 5 bases, leaving 4 bases not matched to a gene. The CDR3 DNA is TGCGCCAGCAGCTTGGCTCAGGGACAGACCGGGGAGCTGTTTTTT. It encodes CASSLAQGQTGELFF.

This clonotype came up many times. The gene calls are TRBV7-2 and TRBJ2-2; 7 bases are shared with TRBD1. There are 16 residues in the CDR3. With V trimmed by 6 bases and J by 0 bases, 7 bases remained unmatched. Germline lookup yields CDR1 SGHTA and CDR2 FQGNSA. The CDR3 loop is CASRRGGSANTGELFF. As DNA, the CDR3 is TGTGCCAGCAGAAGAGGGGGCTCGGCGAACACCGGGGAGCTGTTTTTT.

The chain employs TRBV7-2 and TRBJ1-2; no definite D call. CDR3 size: 14 residues. Trimming left V 5 bases short and J 2 bases short, with 12 bases between. CDR1 is SGHTA and CDR2 is FQGNSA in the germline V gene. CDR3 DNA sequence: TGTGCCAGCAGCCCCCGCACACTAAACTATGGCTACACCTTC. Its protein is CASSPRTLNYGYTF. Variable domain in full (rest from reference TRBV7-2 and TRBJ1-2): GAGVSQSPSNKVTEKGKDVELRCDPISGHTALYWYRQSLGQGLEFLIYFQGNSAPDKSGLPSDRFSAERTGGSVSTLTIQRTQQEDSAVYLCASSPRTLNYGYTFGSGTRLTVV.

This clonotype has at least ten counts. V usage is TRBV5-1 and J usage is TRBJ2-1; D uncertain. CDR3 length: 14 residues. In germline, CDR1 is SGHRS, CDR2 YFSETQ. Trimming shortened V by 4 bases and J by 3 bases, and 11 bases separated the two germline ends. The CDR3 here is CASSAQGNYNEQFF. The CDR3 DNA sequence: TGCGCCAGCAGCGCCCAAGGGAACTACAATGAGCAGTTCTTC.

This chain joins TRBV6-2 or TRBV6-3 and TRBJ2-7; 9 bases map to TRBD1. The CDR3 is 14 amino acids. From germline, CDR1 is MNHEY and CDR2 SVGEGT. The V and J ends lost 5 bases and 5 bases, in that order; junction bases with no gene match: 7. The CDR3 DNA follows: TGTGCCAGCAGTAATCCGGGACAGGGCCACGAGCAGTACTTC. Protein: CASSNPGQGHEQYF.

This clonotype was detected many times. The chain has TRBV2 and TRBJ2-5; 8 bases are a match to TRBD2. The CDR3 extends over 14 amino acids. Per the germline V gene, CDR1 is SNHLY and CDR2 is FYNNEI. J gave up 4 bases and V 6 bases, and 7 bases lay outside the gene matches. The CDR3 nucleotides read TGTGCCAGCAGGGCCTGGGCGGGGGGAGAGACCCAGTACTTC. Its translation: CASRAWAGGETQYF.

The table lists this clonotype with many counts. V usage is TRBV5-1 and J usage is TRBJ2-5; TRBD2 aligns across 9 bases. With 9 bases clipped from V and 5 bases from J, the junction kept 11 bases outside the gene matches. Germline V lookup: CDR1 SGHRS, CDR2 YFSETQ. CDR3 size: 14 residues. The CDR3 sequence: CATAFAGGLETQYF. CDR3 DNA sequence: TGCGCCACCGCCTTCGCGGGGGGGCTTGAGACCCAGTACTTC.

The genes are TRBV4-3 and TRBJ2-7; D not resolved. The V and J ends lost 2 bases and 2 bases respectively, with 13 bases between them. The CDR3 runs to 15 residues. Germline assignment: CDR1 LGHNA and CDR2 YSLEER. The CDR3 nucleotides read TGCGCCAGCAGCCAATCCCCGGACGGAACCTACGAGCAGTACTTC. Its translation is CASSQSPDGTYEQYF.